This TCR beta chain was recorded in a study of T cell repertoires in cytomegalovirus infection. The CDR3 is 15 amino acids. V lost 2 bases and J 3 bases, leaving 13 bases between the germline ends. Looked up from germline, CDR1 is SGHVS and CDR2 is FNYEAQ. On this clonotype: Its target is not known.

Each CDR3 protein is one row after TCRdb ran MiXCR on the reads. The data contain some 62,000 distinct CDR3 sequences, 20% to 25% of them singletons. This material consisted of CD8+ T cells from cultured PBMCs, taken from culture after CMV antigen stimulation. This rearrangement joins TRBV7-6 to TRBJ1-1; unclear D gene. The receptor's source is a human donor in good health (CMV status not recorded). Some clones in this sample may be carry-over from other donors' samples. This chain's CDR3 is CASSLLDPKDTEAFF. The CDR3 coding sequence is TGTGCCAGCAGCTTATTGGACCCAAAGGACACTGAAGCTTTCTTT.